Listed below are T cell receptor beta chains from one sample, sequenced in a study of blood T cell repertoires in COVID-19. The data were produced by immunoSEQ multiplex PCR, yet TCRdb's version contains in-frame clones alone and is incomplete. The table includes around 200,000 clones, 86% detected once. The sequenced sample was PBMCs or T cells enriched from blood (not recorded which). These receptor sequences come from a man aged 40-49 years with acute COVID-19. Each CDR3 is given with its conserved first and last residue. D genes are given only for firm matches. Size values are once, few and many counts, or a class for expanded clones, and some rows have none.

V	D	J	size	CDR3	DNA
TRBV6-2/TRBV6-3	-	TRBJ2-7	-	CASSPPQRRGYEQYF	TGTGCCAGCAGCCCCCCCCAGCGGAGAGGGTACGAGCAGTACTTC
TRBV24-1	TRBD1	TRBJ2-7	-	CATSARDRGAYEQYF	TGTGCCACCAGTGCAAGAGACAGGGGCGCCTACGAGCAGTACTTC
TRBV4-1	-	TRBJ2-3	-	CASSQEADRFLRTDTQYF	TGCGCCAGCAGCCAAGAAGCAGACAGGTTCCTCCGCACAGATACGCAGTATTTT
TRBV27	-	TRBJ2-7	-	CASSPPGWRGVREQYF	TGTGCCAGCAGTCCTCCCGGGTGGCGGGGTGTGCGGGAGCAGTACTTC
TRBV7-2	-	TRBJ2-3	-	CASSLWSRSDTQYF	TGTGCCAGCAGCTTGTGGAGCCGGTCAGATACGCAGTATTTT
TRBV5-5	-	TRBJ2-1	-	CASSFQGSSYNEQFF	TGTGCCAGCAGCTTTCAGGGATCGTCCTACAATGAGCAGTTCTTC
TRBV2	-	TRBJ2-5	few	CASSEGGETQYF	TGTGCCAGCAGCGAAGGCGGGGAGACCCAGTACTTC
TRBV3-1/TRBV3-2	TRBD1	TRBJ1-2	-	CASSQGRQGLFYGYTF	TGTGCCAGCAGCCAAGGACGACAGGGATTATTCTATGGCTACACCTTC
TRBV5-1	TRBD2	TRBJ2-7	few	CASSLAGTSGSVHEQYF	TGCGCCAGCAGCTTGGCCGGGACTAGCGGGAGCGTCCACGAGCAGTACTTC
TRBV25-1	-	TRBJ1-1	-	CASSELDYTEAFF	TGTGCCAGCAGTGAGTTAGACTACACTGAAGCTTTCTTT
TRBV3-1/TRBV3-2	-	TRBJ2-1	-	CASSQEGAINEQFF	TGTGCCAGCAGCCAAGAAGGGGCGATTAATGAGCAGTTCTTC
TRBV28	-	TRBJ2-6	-	CASSPSGGSRANVLTF	TGTGCCAGCAGTCCCTCCGGGGGTTCGCGGGCCAACGTCCTGACTTTC
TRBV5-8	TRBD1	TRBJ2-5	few	CASSFGVQGARETQYF	TGTGCCAGCAGCTTTGGAGTACAGGGGGCCCGCGAGACCCAGTACTTC
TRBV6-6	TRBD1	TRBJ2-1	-	CASGTGINEQFF	TGTGCCAGCGGGACAGGGATCAATGAGCAGTTCTTC
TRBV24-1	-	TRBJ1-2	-	CATSDCYRPLGYGYTF	TGTGCCACCAGTGATTGTTACAGGCCGTTAGGCTATGGCTACACCTTC
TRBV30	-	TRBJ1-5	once	CAWSADIGQPQHF	TGTGCCTGGAGCGCTGACATCGGACAGCCCCAGCATTTT
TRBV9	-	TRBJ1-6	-	CASSVASDSPLHF	TGTGCCAGCAGCGTAGCTTCGGATTCACCCCTCCACTTT
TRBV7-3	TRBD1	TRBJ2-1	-	CASSKRTGEVYNEQFF	TGTGCCAGCAGCAAACGGACAGGGGAGGTCTACAATGAGCAGTTCTTC
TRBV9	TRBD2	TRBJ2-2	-	CASSYRPGTTSTGELFF	TGTGCCAGCAGCTACAGACCCGGGACTACCTCCACCGGGGAGCTGTTTTTT
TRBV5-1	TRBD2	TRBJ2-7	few	CASSSTSGSGAYEQYF	TGCGCCAGCAGCTCGACTAGCGGGAGTGGCGCCTACGAGCAGTACTTC
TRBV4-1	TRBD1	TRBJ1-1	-	CASSPFNRGGTEAFF	TGCGCCAGCAGCCCATTTAACAGGGGAGGCACTGAAGCTTTCTTT
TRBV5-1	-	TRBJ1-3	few	CASSPLTGSSGNTIYF	TGCGCCAGCAGCCCGTTAACAGGGAGCTCTGGAAACACCATATATTTT
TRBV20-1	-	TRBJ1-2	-	CSALIQTGYTF	TGCAGTGCTCTAATACAGACTGGCTACACCTTC
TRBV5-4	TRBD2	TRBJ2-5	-	CATGGGQETQYF	TGTGCCACTGGGGGGGGCCAAGAGACCCAGTACTTC
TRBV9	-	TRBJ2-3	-	CASSPGTPRTDTQYF	TGTGCCAGCAGCCCTGGGACTCCTCGCACAGATACGCAGTATTTT
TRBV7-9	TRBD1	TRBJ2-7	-	CASSSGGEQYF	TGTGCCAGCAGCTCAGGGGGCGAGCAGTACTTC
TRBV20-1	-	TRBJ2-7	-	CSARSGHEQYF	TGCAGTGCTAGATCAGGGCACGAGCAGTACTTC
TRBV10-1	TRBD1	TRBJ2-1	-	CASRKGQHNEQFF	TGCGCCAGCAGGAAGGGACAGCACAATGAGCAGTTCTTC
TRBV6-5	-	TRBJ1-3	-	CASRGPGNTIYF	TGTGCCAGCAGGGGCCCTGGAAACACCATATATTTT
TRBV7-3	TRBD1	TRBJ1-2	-	CASSLIRDRGSSNYGYTF	TGTGCCAGCAGCTTAATCCGGGACAGGGGTTCGTCGAACTATGGCTACACCTTC
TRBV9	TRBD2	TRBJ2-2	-	CASSGAAGANGNTGELFF	TGTGCCAGCAGCGGGGCAGCGGGAGCCAACGGGAACACCGGGGAGCTGTTTTTT
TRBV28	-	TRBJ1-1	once	CASYPPFFTEAFF	TGTGCCAGCTATCCCCCTTTTTTCACTGAAGCTTTCTTT
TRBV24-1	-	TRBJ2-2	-	CATSDYTAGELFF	TGTGCCACCAGTGATTACACAGCCGGGGAGCTGTTTTTT
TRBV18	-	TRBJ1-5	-	CASSPIKTDNQPQHF	TGTGCCAGCTCACCAATCAAAACAGACAATCAGCCCCAGCATTTT
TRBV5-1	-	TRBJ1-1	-	CASARVTNTEAFF	TGCGCCAGCGCACGGGTTACGAACACTGAAGCTTTCTTT
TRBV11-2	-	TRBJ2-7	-	CASSLVGTLNYEQYF	TGTGCCAGCAGCTTAGTCGGGACATTAAACTACGAGCAGTACTTC
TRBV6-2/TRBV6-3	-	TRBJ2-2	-	CASSKTGGNTGELFF	TGTGCCAGCAGTAAGACAGGTGGTAACACCGGGGAGCTGTTTTTT
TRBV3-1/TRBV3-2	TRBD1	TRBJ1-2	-	CASSLAGTGHYGYTF	TGTGCCAGCAGCCTCGCCGGGACAGGGCACTATGGCTACACCTTC
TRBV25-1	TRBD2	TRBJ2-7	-	CASSKAGGPTSYEQYF	TGTGCCAGCAGTAAAGCGGGAGGGCCTACTTCATACGAGCAGTACTTC
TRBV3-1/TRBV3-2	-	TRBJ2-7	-	CASSPTSYSEQYF	TGTGCCAGCAGTCCTACTAGCTACTCCGAGCAGTACTTC
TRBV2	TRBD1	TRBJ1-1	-	CASSELGTGVPAEAFF	TGTGCCAGCAGTGAACTAGGGACAGGGGTCCCCGCTGAAGCTTTCTTT
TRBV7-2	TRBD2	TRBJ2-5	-	CASSLEAGRPGETQYF	TGTGCCAGCAGCTTAGAGGCCGGGAGGCCGGGAGAGACCCAGTACTTC
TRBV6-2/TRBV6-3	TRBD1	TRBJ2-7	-	CASSQLGTGSYEQYF	TGTGCCAGCAGTCAACTCGGGACAGGGTCCTACGAGCAGTACTTC
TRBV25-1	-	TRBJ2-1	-	CASSGSPPIGEQFF	TGTGCCAGCAGTGGAAGCCCACCTATCGGTGAGCAGTTCTTC
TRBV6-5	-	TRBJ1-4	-	CASSLQGGAEKLFF	TGTGCCAGCAGTTTACAGGGAGGGGCGGAAAAACTGTTTTTT
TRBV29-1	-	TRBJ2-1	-	CSVELQGKANEQFF	TGCAGCGTTGAATTGCAGGGAAAGGCCAATGAGCAGTTCTTC